One sample yielded the 28 T cell receptor beta chains listed below, sequenced in a study of shared clonotypes between healthy human individuals. The data were produced by immunoSEQ multiplex PCR, yet TCRdb's version contains in-frame clones alone and is incomplete. The table has some 1.5 million clones, over 95% seen once. Source material: naive CD4+ T cells sorted from blood. Subset meaning: CD45RA+ positively selected. The receptors shown here come from a man aged 25-45 years in good health.

In regard to this clone: This same CDR3 is encoded by further DNA sequences in the sample. V gene TRBV7-2 combines with J gene TRBJ2-7; D may be TRBD2 (5 bases). V was cut by 3 bases and J by 2 bases, with 8 bases left in between. CDR1 SGHTA and CDR2 FQGNSA come from the germline V gene. This CDR3 contains 13 residues. The CDR3 here is CASSFTGTYEQYF. CDR3 coding DNA: TGTGCCAGCAGCTTTACCGGGACCTACGAGCAGTACTTC.

The chain uses TRBV2 and TRBJ2-3, with TRBD2 matching over 11 bases. Per the germline V gene, CDR1 is SNHLY and CDR2 is FYNNEI. The CDR3 length is 17 residues. After removal of 6 bases from V and 4 bases from J, the junction contained 12 bases not matched to a gene. CDR3 coding DNA: TGTGCCAGCAGCGCCCCTTTTAGCGGGAGGGCCCCAGATACGCAGTATTTT. Protein sequence: CASSAPFSGRAPDTQYF.

This chain connects TRBV6-1 to TRBJ2-7, with a possible D match to TRBD1 (5 bases). Germline V gene data show CDR1 as MNHNS and CDR2 as SASEGT. V was pared by 7 bases and J by 6 bases, with 16 bases between. The CDR3 spans 13 residues. The CDR3 DNA reads TGTGCCAGCAAACAGACGGACATTCCCGAGCAGTACTTC. It is translated as CASKQTDIPEQYF.

The chain joins TRBV6-5 to TRBJ1-3; D is unclear. The CDR3 covers 16 residues. CDR1 and CDR2 from the germline V gene are MNHEY and SVGAGI. V dropped 0 bases and J dropped 0 bases, with 9 bases sitting between them. This CDR3 reads CASSYSEGSSGNTIYF. CDR3 coding DNA: TGTGCCAGCAGTTACTCGGAGGGAAGCTCTGGAAACACCATATATTTT.

The count of this clone is one. This chain links TRBV2 with TRBJ2-7; D ambiguous. Germline V gene lookup returns CDR1 SNHLY and CDR2 FYNNEI. Trimming cost V 10 bases and J 5 bases, with 9 bases left between them. The CDR3 loop spans 10 amino acids. The CDR3 here is CATGRHEQYF. CDR3 DNA sequence: TGTGCCACCGGAAGGCACGAGCAGTACTTC.

The V and J genes are TRBV5-1 and TRBJ2-1; TRBD1 is a possible D gene (6 bases). The V end lost 1 base, the J end lost 8 bases, and 22 bases lay between the germline ends. The germline V gene has CDR1 SGHRS and CDR2 YFSETQ. There are 17 residues in the CDR3. The CDR3 nucleotides read TGCGCCAGCAGCTTGCTGCCGCCTCGGCCTGGGGGCTATGAGCAGTTCTTC. Amino acids: CASSLLPPRPGGYEQFF.

The chain employs TRBV7-3 and TRBJ2-2; 7 nucleotides agree with TRBD2. V shed 3 bases, J shed 2 bases, and the junction held 12 bases outside the gene matches. CDR3 length: 18 amino acids. Germline V gene data show CDR1 as SGHTA and CDR2 as FQGTGA. CDR3 in amino acids: CASSFLSRAGANTGELFF. The CDR3, as DNA: TGTGCCAGCAGCTTCCTTAGTCGGGCGGGAGCAAACACCGGGGAGCTGTTTTTT. Looking up the rest from reference TRBV7-3 and TRBJ2-2 gives the full variable domain: GAGVSQTPSNKVTEKGKYVELRCDPISGHTALYWYRQSLGQGPEFLIYFQGTGAADDSGLPNDRFFAVRPEGSVSTLKIQRTERGDSAVYLCASSFLSRAGANTGELFFGEGSRLTVL.

J is TRBJ2-2 and V is TRBV9, with D possibly being TRBD1 (5 bases). There are 15 residues in the CDR3. Germline loops: CDR1 SGDLS, CDR2 YYNGEE. V shed 2 bases and J shed 6 bases, with 14 bases lying between them. The CDR3 nucleotides read TGTGCCAGCAGCGTGGGTCCTTTCAGGGCCGGGGAGCTGTTTTTT. The encoded protein is CASSVGPFRAGELFF.

This chain links TRBV7-2 with TRBJ2-7; D is unresolved. The ends were cut back, 2 bases at V and 6 bases at J, with 26 bases in the middle. CDR3 size: 18 residues. Germline CDR1 is SGHTA and CDR2 is FQGNSA. Written as DNA, the CDR3 is TGTGCCAGCAGCTTAATTTCTATCGCTTCCTCCGGACGCGGCGAGCAGTACTTC. As protein: CASSLISIASSGRGEQYF.

This sequence joins TRBV29-1 and TRBJ1-3; D unclear. The CDR3 extends over 13 amino acids. V lost 8 bases and J lost 0, with 11 bases in between. CDR1 is SQVTM and CDR2 is ANQGSEA in the germline V gene. The CDR3 sequence: CSHMGNSGNTIYF. CDR3 bases: TGCAGCCACATGGGGAACTCTGGAAACACCATATATTTT.

DNA of the CDR3: TGTGCCAGCTCAGTTAGCGGGAGCAACGAGCAGTACTTC. Amino acids: CASSVSGSNEQYF. The V call is TRBV18, the J call TRBJ2-7, with TRBD2 identical over 9 bases. This CDR3 is 13 amino acids long. V lost 5 bases, J lost 5 bases, and 4 bases stayed unmatched. Germline CDR1 KGHSH, CDR2 LQKENI. Full variable domain (rest looked up from reference TRBV18 and TRBJ2-7): NAGVMQNPRHLVRRRGQEARLRCSPMKGHSHVYWYRQLPEEGLKFMVYLQKENIIDESGMPKERFSAEFPKEGPSILRIQQVVRGDSAAYFCASSVSGSNEQYFGPGTRLTVT.

This chain connects TRBV5-1 to TRBJ1-5; D perhaps matches TRBD1 (6 bases). Trimming cost V 4 bases and J 1 base, with 12 bases left between them. Germline values: CDR1 SGHRS, CDR2 YFSETQ. CDR3 size: 15 residues. DNA of the CDR3: TGCGCCAGCAGCGCTAATACAGGGAGCAATCAGCCCCAGCATTTT. It yields the protein CASSANTGSNQPQHF.

V gene TRBV7-8 combines with J gene TRBJ2-7; 7 bases line up with TRBD1. The CDR3 extends over 14 amino acids. The germline gives CDR1 SGHVS, CDR2 FQNEAQ. The V and J ends lost 5 bases and 2 bases, in that order; junction bases with no gene match: 6. CDR3 in amino acids: CASSIETGTYEQYF. The CDR3, as DNA: TGTGCCAGCAGCATAGAGACAGGGACCTACGAGCAGTACTTC. Together with reference TRBV7-8 and TRBJ2-7, the CDR3 gives the full variable domain: GAGVSQSPRYKVAKRGQDVALRCDPISGHVSLFWYQQALGQGPEFLTYFQNEAQLDKSGLPSDRFFAERPEGSVSTLKIQRTQQEDSAVYLCASSIETGTYEQYFGPGTRLTVT.

This clone was seen only once. This chain links TRBV5-1 with TRBJ1-4, with unresolved D. The germline V gene has CDR1 SGHRS and CDR2 YFSETQ. The CDR3 is 14 amino acids. The V and J ends lost 4 bases and 8 bases respectively, with 15 bases between them. The CDR3 DNA sequence: TGCGCCAGCAGCCTCGAGAGTTCGGGGGAAAAACTGTTTTTT. The encoded protein is CASSLESSGEKLFF.

The genes are TRBV6-5 and TRBJ1-1; no reliable D call. V lost 4 bases and J lost 4, with 19 bases in between. The CDR3 runs 16 residues. Per the germline V gene, CDR1 is MNHEY and CDR2 is SVGAGI. This CDR3 reads CASSSSRGRPPTEAFF. The CDR3 DNA reads as TGTGCCAGCAGTTCGTCGAGAGGGCGCCCCCCCACTGAAGCTTTCTTT.

The V call is TRBV18, the J call TRBJ2-2, with TRBD1 matching 7 bases. After removal of 4 bases from V and 10 bases from J, the junction contained 15 bases not matched to a gene. Germline V gives CDR1 KGHSH, CDR2 LQKENI. This CDR3 has 16 amino acids. CDR3 residues: CASSRLRGTPESELFF. CDR3 nucleotide sequence: TGTGCCAGCTCACGCCTCAGGGGGACGCCTGAATCGGAGCTGTTTTTT. Combining the CDR3 with reference TRBV18 and TRBJ2-2 gives the whole variable domain NAGVMQNPRHLVRRRGQEARLRCSPMKGHSHVYWYRQLPEEGLKFMVYLQKENIIDESGMPKERFSAEFPKEGPSILRIQQVVRGDSAAYFCASSRLRGTPESELFFGEGSRLTVL.

This sequence joins TRBV28 and TRBJ1-1; TRBD1 matches 7 bases. CDR3 length: 11 residues. Losses at the gene ends were 10 bases for V and 4 bases for J; bases not matched to a gene: 3. Germline assignment: CDR1 MDHEN and CDR2 SYDVKM. CDR3 in amino acids: CAIRGTTEAFF. The CDR3 DNA reads as TGTGCCATCAGGGGGACCACTGAAGCTTTCTTT.

This chain uses TRBV9 with TRBJ2-3, with 10 bases lining up with TRBD2. The CDR3 runs 16 residues. With V trimmed by 0 bases and J by 7 bases, 8 bases remained unmatched. From germline, CDR1 is SGDLS and CDR2 YYNGEE. CDR3 in DNA: TGTGCCAGCAGCGTAGAGGGAGCGGGAGGGCCAAATACGCAGTATTTT. It specifies CASSVEGAGGPNTQYF.

Concerning this clone: Other DNA sequences in the sample encode the same CDR3. V usage is TRBV6-1 and J usage is TRBJ2-1; D remains ambiguous. Trimming left V 8 bases short and J 0 bases short, with 8 bases between. Germline V lookup: CDR1 MNHNS, CDR2 SASEGT. This CDR3 has 13 residues. This chain's CDR3 is CASRSSSYNEQFF. CDR3 DNA sequence: TGTGCCAGCCGCTCCAGCTCCTACAATGAGCAGTTCTTC.

V is TRBV7-2 and J is TRBJ1-2; perhaps TRBD1 as D (6 bases). The CDR3 covers 14 residues. Germline V gives CDR1 SGHTA, CDR2 FQGNSA. Deletions cut 0 bases from V and 4 bases from J, with 9 bases between. The CDR3 is CASSLAWTAYGYTF. The CDR3 nucleotides read TGTGCCAGCAGCTTAGCGTGGACAGCCTATGGCTACACCTTC.

V is TRBV6-5 and J is TRBJ1-2; D ambiguous. Germline V gene sequence: CDR1 MNHEY, CDR2 SVGAGI. Trimming left V 2 bases short and J 7 bases short, with 14 bases between. CDR3 size: 14 residues. CDR3: CASSYTTLGGGYTF. DNA of the CDR3: TGTGCCAGCAGTTACACGACCCTGGGAGGTGGCTACACCTTC.

J is TRBJ1-2 and V is TRBV6-1, with 9 nucleotides matching TRBD1. The germline V gene has CDR1 MNHNS and CDR2 SASEGT. V lost 5 bases and J lost 2; bases outside the gene matches: 3. The CDR3 totals 14 residues. The CDR3 coding sequence is TGTGCCAGCAGTTTGGGACAGGGCAACTATGGCTACACCTTC. Translating gives CASSLGQGNYGYTF.

The count of this clone is one. The chain joins TRBV6-5 to TRBJ2-7; possibly TRBD1 or TRBD2 for D (5 bases each). CDR3 length equals 14 residues. Trimming removed 7 bases at V and 6 bases at J, with 19 bases between. Germline V gene lookup returns CDR1 MNHEY and CDR2 SVGAGI. CDR3: CASTLQRGMGEQYF. For the CDR3, the DNA is TGTGCCAGCACTTTACAGAGGGGCATGGGCGAGCAGTACTTC.

The rearrangement links TRBV5-1 to TRBJ2-5; D not resolved. V was trimmed by 0 bases and J by 1 base, leaving 4 bases between them. Germline V CDR1 and CDR2: SGHRS, YFSETQ. The CDR3 sequence is 13 residues long. For the CDR3, the DNA is TGCGCCAGCAGCTTGGACAGCCAAGAGACCCAGTACTTC. This sequence encodes CASSLDSQETQYF.

The chain has TRBV6-1 and TRBJ1-5; D remains ambiguous. The CDR3 contains 14 residues. The V gene's germline CDR1 is MNHNS and CDR2 SASEGT. The V and J ends lost 5 bases and 5 bases respectively, with 13 bases between them. The CDR3 loop is CASSPGRKDQPQHF. Written as DNA, the CDR3 is TGTGCCAGCAGTCCGGGCCGCAAGGATCAGCCCCAGCATTTT.

In this sample, this clone turned up once. The chain has TRBV6-4 and TRBJ2-7, with D perhaps TRBD2 (5 bases). The germline gives CDR1 MRHNA, CDR2 SNTAGT. This CDR3 comprises 14 residues. The ends were cut back, 3 bases at V and 9 bases at J, with 18 bases in the middle. The CDR3 bases are TGTGCCAGCAGTGAAATATCGGTTTTAGAGGGGCAGTACTTC. It translates to CASSEISVLEGQYF.

This chain joins TRBV27 and TRBJ2-1, with 7 bases that match TRBD2. Germline lookup yields CDR1 MNHEY and CDR2 SMNVEV (reference sequence). Trimming took 5 bases from V and 2 from J; bases not matched to a gene: 3. The CDR3 runs to 14 residues. The CDR3 here is CASSGLGAYNEQFF. The CDR3 DNA follows: TGTGCCAGCAGTGGACTAGGAGCCTACAATGAGCAGTTCTTC.

The chain carries TRBV5-4 and TRBJ2-3; 12 bases map to TRBD2. CDR3 length equals 16 residues. Germline lookup yields CDR1 SGHNT and CDR2 YYREEE (reference sequence). J lost 0 bases, V lost 3 bases, and 2 bases had no gene match. In DNA, the CDR3 is TGTGCCAGCAGCTGGACTAGCGGGGAAAGCACAGATACGCAGTATTTT. Amino acids: CASSWTSGESTDTQYF.